This TCR beta chain was identified during a study of CD8+ T cells in alopecia areata. cDNA reverse transcribed from extracted RNA served as the sequencing template. Some clones are missing from TCRdb's copy, which holds only in-frame ones; the method was immunoSEQ multiplex PCR. The sample lists 150,000 or so clones, 50% to 65% seen once, with approximately 19% in the top ten. The junction had 4 bases not matched to a gene; V was cut back by 2 bases and J by 0 bases. Germline V gene lookup returns CDR1 MNHEY and CDR2 SMNVEV (reference sequence). The CDR3 spans 15 residues. Those with alopecia areata gave lesional scalp punch biopsies and peripheral blood. Sorted populations comprised CD4+ and CD8+ T cells obtained from PBMCs. This clone was recorded only once.

This TCR was sampled from a human donor with alopecia areata. The V gene is TRBV27, the J gene TRBJ2-7; 7 positions match TRBD1. The sequences come from CD8+ T cells sorted from blood, collected at week 0. DNA for the CDR3: TGTGCCAGCAGTTTAGACAGGGAAAACTCCTACGAGCAGTACTTC. This translates into CASSLDRENSYEQYF.